This T cell receptor beta chain emerged from a study of T cells after yellow fever vaccination. A single record per CDR3 protein comes from TCRdb applying MiXCR to the 5' RACE reads. The table lists over 300,000 distinct CDR3 sequences, 4.1% of them singletons. This CDR3 comprises 15 residues. With 2 bases clipped from V and 1 base from J, the junction kept 4 bases outside the gene matches. CDR1 is SGDLS, CDR2 YYNGEE, per germline. The clonotype was recovered from a man aged 18 to 35 who received the YFV17D yellow fever vaccine. The chain employs TRBV9 and TRBJ2-5; 8 positions match TRBD1. Material: PBMCs, obtained 5 days after the yellow fever booster vaccination. The CDR3 sequence: CASSVTGGSQETQYF. CDR3 nucleotides: TGTGCCAGCAGCGTCACAGGGGGGTCCCAAGAGACCCAGTACTTC.